This TCR beta chain was captured by sequencing in a study of blood T cell repertoires in COVID-19. Study overall: The study drew acute and convalescent COVID-19 samples from the United States, Italy and Spain.

V lost 1 base and J lost 0; bases outside the gene matches: 4. The CDR3 is made up of 16 amino acids. Germline V gene lookup returns CDR1 MGHRA and CDR2 YSYEKL. Authors' analysis steps: By means of reference gene primer amplification, nucleated cell counts were estimated. Generated by immunoSEQ multiplex PCR, the TCRdb table keeps only in-frame clones and is missing some. Clone size and the V and J calls come from that table; the DNA yielded D and trimming. The data show about 480,000 clones, with around 89% seen just once and over 10% held by the top ten. This clone occurred once. Seattle researchers signed up patients amid active infection and tracked them longitudinally.

This clonotype originated in a woman in her 50s with COVID-19, enrolled during active disease. Sequenced material: peripheral blood. The genes are TRBV4-1 and TRBJ2-3, with TRBD2 matching over 7 bases. CDR3 region: CASSQASGSSTDTQYF. For the CDR3, the DNA is TGCGCCAGCAGCCAAGCTAGCGGATCTAGCACAGATACGCAGTATTTT.